These T cell receptor beta chains were read from a single sample in a study of blood T cell repertoires in COVID-19. Sequencing was performed with immunoSEQ multiplex PCR; in TCRdb, only in-frame clones are kept and a portion is missing. The sample has 70,000 to 100,000 clones; around 72% are singletons. Sequencing was done on a sample of peripheral blood. The receptors were sampled from a woman in her sixties in a cohort sampled during active or convalescent COVID-19. Each CDR3 is given with its conserved first and last residue.

>TRBV4-1|TRBJ2-5
CASSRNSGGAHQTQYF
>TRBV6-5|TRBJ1-3
CASLLISGSGNTIYF
>TRBV7-9|TRBJ2-5
CASSSQGTISETQYF
>TRBV28|TRBJ1-5
CASRHTGASNQPQHF
>TRBV5-4|TRBJ1-2
CASSLDRLNYGYTF
>TRBV7-3|TRBJ1-1
CASSQQGGTEAFF
>TRBV29-1|TRBJ2-1
CSVEPGFTYNEQFF
>TRBV30|TRBJ1-2
CAWSAPHRGGYGYTF
>TRBV28|TRBJ2-2
CASSFRLGGGTGELFF
>TRBV2|TRBJ2-3
CASSEVAGGFADTQYF
>TRBV3-1/TRBV3-2|TRBJ2-4
CASSRGGGENIQYF